The 9 T cell receptor beta chains reported below all come from one sample, sequenced in a study of tumor-infiltrating lymphocytes in primary liver carcinoma. Extraction also yielded germline DNA, while blood RNA was obtained from unsorted whole blood. From approximately 0.5 ug of total RNA, TCR beta-specific cDNA was reverse-transcribed using a constant-region primer. It was through three nested multiplex PCR rounds of slightly modified ARM-PCR that TCR beta libraries arose. In the first two PCR rounds, TRBV1-TRBV30 forward primers were paired with a C-beta reverse primer, and each round lasted roughly 10 cycles. TCRdb re-analysed the multiplex PCR reads in MiXCR, keeping a single row per CDR3 protein. The sample consists of about 330,000 distinct CDR3 sequences, approximately 65% of them appearing once. Sequencing used peripheral blood. These receptors all stem from a man aged 35-49 years with primary liver carcinoma and hepatitis B virus infection.

Remarks on this clonotype: It may be a read error: a sequence one base away is much more abundant. V is TRBV12-5 and J is TRBJ2-2; D is perhaps TRBD1 (5 bases). V lost 4 bases, J lost 1 base, and 13 bases lay in between. Germline V gene data show CDR1 as LGHNT and CDR2 as FRNRAP. This CDR3 is built from 16 residues. The CDR3 DNA reads TGTGCTAGTGGTTCGGTCCTGGACAAGAACACCGGGGAGCTGTTTTTT. Translation gives CASGSVLDKNTGELFF. Looking up the rest from reference TRBV12-5 and TRBJ2-2 gives the full variable domain: DARVTQTPRHKVTEMGQEVTMRCQPILGHNTVFWYRQTMMQGLELLAYFRNRAPLDDSGMPKDRFSAEMPDATLATLKIQPSEPRDSAVYFCASGSVLDKNTGELFFGEGSRLTVL.

The chain uses TRBV30 and TRBJ1-3; D call uncertain. The CDR3 sequence is 13 residues long. Trimming removed 1 base at V and 0 bases at J, with 4 bases between. The germline V gene has CDR1 GTSNPN and CDR2 SVGIG (reference sequence). The CDR3 coding sequence is TGTGCCTGGAGTGGGACCTCTGGAAACACCATATATTTT. Amino acids: CAWSGTSGNTIYF. The entire variable domain, with the rest obtained from reference TRBV30 and TRBJ1-3, is as follows: SQTIHQWPATLVQPVGSPLSLECTVEGTSNPNLYWYRQAAGRGLQLLFYSVGIGQISSEVPQNLSASRPQDRQFILSSKKLLLSDSGFYLCAWSGTSGNTIYFGEGSWLTVV.

Comments on this clonotype: A single base separates this from a much larger clone, so it may be a read error. The V gene is TRBV6-6, the J gene TRBJ2-7, with D possibly called TRBD1 or TRBD2 (5 bases each). The CDR3 length is 14 residues. Germline V gives CDR1 MNHNY, CDR2 SVGAGI (reference sequence). The V end lost 4 bases, the J end lost 3 bases, and 13 bases lay between the germline ends. The chain's CDR3 is CASSSGTSNYEQYF. DNA for the CDR3: TGTGCCAGCAGTTCCGGGACGAGTAACTACGAGCAGTACTTC.

As concerns this clonotype: One base away lies a much larger clone, so this may be a sequencing read error. J is TRBJ2-3 and V is TRBV12-3 or TRBV12-4; D gene uncertain. There are 15 residues in the CDR3. V shed 4 bases and J shed 3 bases, with 14 bases lying between them. The CDR3 bases are TGTGCCAGCAGTTACGTAGGAGTGCGAACAGATACGCAGTATTTT. Its translation: CASSYVGVRTDTQYF.

This chain connects TRBV12-3 or TRBV12-4 to TRBJ2-7; no definite D call. Trimming cost V 10 bases and J 5 bases, with 21 bases left between them. CDR3 size: 14 residues. CDR3 protein: CANSPPGVVDEQYF. Here the CDR3 DNA reads TGTGCCAACAGCCCCCCTGGAGTGGTGGACGAGCAGTACTTC.

This clonotype was seen more than once but under ten times. The rearrangement uses TRBV5-1 and TRBJ1-1; 7 bases fit TRBD1. The length of the CDR3 is 13 residues. Germline CDR1 is SGHRS and CDR2 is YFSETQ. Unmatched junction bases numbered 3, after V lost 0 bases and J lost 7 bases. The CDR3 sequence is CASSLVDRDEAFF. As DNA, the CDR3 is TGCGCCAGCAGCTTGGTTGACAGGGATGAAGCTTTCTTT.

The rearrangement uses TRBV11-2 and TRBJ2-7, with 7 bases aligning to TRBD2. V was pared by 3 bases and J by 3 bases, with 8 bases of the junction left unmatched. Germline V gene sequence: CDR1 SGHAT, CDR2 FQNNGV. The CDR3 sequence is 15 residues long. In DNA form, the CDR3 reads TGTGCCAGCAGCTTCCTAGTGGGAGGGAGCTACGAGCAGTACTTC. This gives the protein CASSFLVGGSYEQYF.

Remarks on this clonotype: This clone may be a read error of a much larger clone one base away. The V and J genes are TRBV12-3 or TRBV12-4 and TRBJ2-1, with D unresolved. The CDR3 runs to 15 residues. Here the CDR3 reads CASSLGAATYDEQFF. The DNA for the CDR3 is TGTGCCAGCAGTTTGGGTGCGGCTACCTACGATGAGCAGTTCTTC.

Concerning this clonotype itself: At one end the junction does not follow the germline gene, possibly because of a read error. This chain uses TRBV11-2 with TRBJ2-7; D assignment may be TRBD1 or TRBD2 (5 bases each). The CDR3 has 13 amino acids. Per germline, CDR1 SGHAT and CDR2 FQNNGV. The DNA of the CDR3 is TGTGCCAACAGCTTAGTCCGGGACGAGGGGCAGCACTTC. This gives the protein CANSLVRDEGQHF.